The 19 T cell receptor beta chains below were found in one sample sequenced in a study of T cell clusters in autoimmune cytopenias (dated by TCRdb to between 2019 and 2020). The listed sequencing device is Illumina MiSeq. To amplify TRB rearrangements, a touch-down multiplex PCR protocol was run with the TRB-A and TRB-B primer pools combined in a single tube. With the reads reprocessed by TCRdb, a single entry stands for each CDR3 protein sequence and no DNA is reported. The sample table records about 5,000 distinct CDR3 sequences. The ten largest make up 55% of the sample. For each sample, TRB amplification used around 260 ng of peripheral blood genomic DNA, equal to about 38,000 genome equivalents. The sample was also reused in another study, on T cell repertoires in aging, cancer and after chemotherapy.

Sequenced material: peripheral blood. The receptors were sampled from a human donor with chronic lymphocytic leukemia. The donor label of this sample is uncertain.

The gene calls are TRBV6-1 and TRBJ1-2; the D call of TRBD1 rests on TCRdb alone, since no DNA is present to check it. Germline CDR1 is MNHNS and CDR2 is SASEGT. The CDR3 runs to 15 residues. The CDR3 sequence: CASTPSQGDNYGYTF.

This clonotype is medium-sized (0.01 to 0.1%) by frequency. This chain links TRBV6-5 with TRBJ1-1. The CDR3 spans 11 residues. CDR1 is MNHEY, CDR2 SVGAGI, per germline. The CDR3 loop is CASGTYPEAFF.

This clonotype ranks as medium-sized in terms of frequency. The J gene is TRBJ1-1, the V gene TRBV29-1. The CDR3 consists of 14 residues. Germline V lookup: CDR1 SQVTM, CDR2 ANQGSEA. The CDR3 loop reads CSVGLGSIGTEAFF.

The V and J genes are TRBV12-5 and TRBJ2-2; the D gene TCRdb calls, TRBD1, cannot be checked with no DNA. The CDR3 has 14 amino acids. Germline V CDR1 and CDR2: LGHNT, FRNRAP. The CDR3 protein is CASAFRENTGELFF.

The gene calls are TRBV27 and TRBJ1-5; TCRdb returns TRBD1, unconfirmable since there is no DNA. Germline V CDR1 and CDR2: MNHEY, SMNVEV (reference sequence). The CDR3 runs to 16 residues. CDR3 sequence: CASSPWGGFSNQPQHF.

V usage is TRBV7-2 and J usage is TRBJ2-2. The CDR3 covers 16 residues. Per germline, CDR1 SGHTA and CDR2 FQGNSA. The CDR3 reads CASSLADLSLAGELFF.

This clonotype is labeled medium-sized based on frequency. The chain couples TRBV19 to TRBJ2-6; TCRdb's D gene call, TRBD1, goes unchecked for lack of DNA. The germline CDR1 and CDR2 sequences are LNHDA and SQIVND (reference sequence). This CDR3 region has 16 residues. CDR3 sequence reads: CASSITGSSGANVLTF.

The chain carries TRBV6-5 and TRBJ1-2; the D gene TCRdb calls, TRBD1, cannot be checked with no DNA. The CDR3 spans 13 residues. The germline CDR1 and CDR2 sequences are MNHEY and SVGAGI. The CDR3 loop is CASSRGGYYGYTF.

The chain links TRBV11-2 to TRBJ1-3. Germline CDR1 reads SGHAT; CDR2 reads FQNNGV. The length of the CDR3 is 11 residues. CDR3 region: CASRIGNTIYF.

Its frequency marks this clonotype as medium-sized. The chain combines TRBV12-3 or TRBV12-4 with TRBJ1-5. There are 12 residues in the CDR3. CDR3 residues: CASSTSDQPQHF.

The V call is TRBV6-5, the J call TRBJ1-3; checking the TCRdb D call of TRBD1 is not possible without DNA. The CDR3 spans 16 residues. The V gene's germline CDR1 is MNHEY and CDR2 SVGAGI. CDR3 sequence: CASSSAGTQGGNTIYF.

This clonotype is medium-sized by frequency. V is TRBV19 and J is TRBJ1-3. The germline gives CDR1 LNHDA, CDR2 SQIVND (reference sequence). The length of the CDR3 is 15 residues. The CDR3 reads CASSIDAASGNTIYF.

This clonotype is identified as medium-sized from frequency. The chain couples TRBV6-2 or TRBV6-3 to TRBJ2-4; the TCRdb call, TRBD1, lacks DNA for checking. The CDR3 has 13 residues. Germline V gene lookup returns CDR1 MNHEY and CDR2 SVGEGT. The CDR3 is CASRPDRENIQYF.

The chain carries TRBV7-2 and TRBJ2-7; there is no DNA to check the TCRdb D call of TRBD2. The germline V gene has CDR1 SGHTA and CDR2 FQGNSA. The CDR3 loop spans 16 amino acids. The CDR3 loop reads CASSLVVGGGFHEQYF.

This sequence joins TRBV5-1 and TRBJ1-1. The CDR3 covers 13 residues. Germline V gene data show CDR1 as SGHRS and CDR2 as YFSETQ. CDR3 sequence: CASSLNLNTEAFF.

Frequency places this clonotype as medium-sized. CDR3 region: CASSPRPGGSTNEKLFF. V gene TRBV18 combines with J gene TRBJ1-4; TCRdb selects TRBD1, and the lack of DNA leaves this call unchecked. This CDR3 comprises 17 residues. Germline loops: CDR1 KGHSH, CDR2 LQKENI.

The V call is TRBV20-1, the J call TRBJ2-2; there is no DNA to check the TCRdb D call of TRBD2. Germline CDR1 and CDR2: DFQATT and SNEGSKA (reference sequence). The CDR3 spans 12 residues. CDR3 amino acids: CGGRSGNGELFF.

The CDR3 here is CASSIDLRQGHGYTF. J is TRBJ1-2 and V is TRBV19; checking the TCRdb D call of TRBD1 is not possible without DNA. The CDR3 is made up of 15 amino acids. CDR1 is LNHDA and CDR2 is SQIVND in the germline V gene (reference sequence).

V usage is TRBV4-2 and J usage is TRBJ1-6. The CDR3 runs 15 residues. Germline CDR1 LGHNA, CDR2 YNFKEQ. The CDR3 protein is CASSQDPEGSSPLHF.